A single sample is the source of the 30 T cell receptor beta chains below, sequenced in a study of cytomegalovirus exposure and HLA in healthy donors. The protocol was immunoSEQ multiplex PCR, while the TCRdb copy is restricted to in-frame clones and leaves out a portion. The table lists 150,000 to 200,000 clones, more than 80% of them singletons. The sample consisted of PBMCs. These receptors were obtained from a woman younger than 30 in good health and CMV-seropositive.

V and J are TRBV11-2 and TRBJ2-7; 8 positions agree with TRBD2. V shed 5 bases and J 11 bases; nucleotides not matched to a gene: 8. Germline values: CDR1 SGHAT, CDR2 FQNNGV. CDR3 size: 12 residues. The CDR3 nucleotides read TGTGCCAGCAGCAAGGGCGGGAGGCCCGAGTACTTC. As protein: CASSKGGRPEYF.

Notes on this clone: Compared with germline, one end of the junction differs, possibly owing to a read error. The chain employs TRBV29-1 and TRBJ2-5; 7 bases are a match to TRBD1. The CDR3 is 12 residues long. Germline V gene sequence: CDR1 SQVTM, CDR2 ANQGSEA. CDR3 residues: CICRDSQETQYF. The DNA of the CDR3 is TGTATATGCCGGGACAGCCAAGAGACCCAGTACTTC.

This CDR3 reads CATSGNQGTTLGYQPQHF. In nucleotides, the CDR3 is TGTGCCACCAGCGGCAACCAGGGGACTACCCTGGGGTATCAGCCCCAGCATTTT. The gene calls are TRBV15 and TRBJ1-5, with a tentative D call TRBD1 (6 bases). From germline, CDR1 is LNHNV and CDR2 YYDKDF (reference sequence). Trimming took 5 bases from V and 5 from J, leaving 25 bases between them. The CDR3 spans 18 residues.

As DNA, the CDR3 is TGTGAAGTCCCACAGGGGATGAACACTGAAGCTTTCTTT. It translates to CEVPQGMNTEAFF. The chain carries TRBV6-1 and TRBJ1-1, with TRBD1 identical over 7 bases. CDR1 is MNHNS and CDR2 is SASEGT in the germline V gene. This CDR3 has 13 residues.

V and J are TRBV15 and TRBJ2-3, with 7 bases fitting TRBD1. This CDR3 contains 16 residues. V shed 0 bases and J 3 bases; nucleotides not matched to a gene: 6. Germline lookup yields CDR1 LNHNV and CDR2 YYDKDF (reference sequence). This CDR3 is CATSRDRNRGTDTQYF. The CDR3 DNA sequence: TGTGCCACCAGCAGAGATCGGAACAGGGGTACAGATACGCAGTATTTT.

For the CDR3, the DNA is TGTGCCAGCAGCGATACGGGGACCGGGGGTCGTTCACCCCTCCACTTT. As protein: CASSDTGTGGRSPLHF. This chain links TRBV7-9 with TRBJ1-6; a possible D gene is TRBD1 (5 bases). V was trimmed by 5 bases and J by 9 bases, leaving 20 bases between them. This CDR3 contains 16 residues. Germline-derived CDR1 and CDR2 are SEHNR and FQNEAQ (reference sequence).

This clone was seen just once. The chain couples TRBV21-1 to TRBJ2-7; the D call in the table, TRBD1, was not verified against the DNA. TRBV21-1 is a recognized pseudogene. The CDR3 runs to 17 residues. In DNA form, the CDR3 reads TGTGCCAGCAGCAAAGACCGTCCCGGGACAGGCGTAAGGGAGCAGTACTTC. Encoded protein: CASSKDRPGTGVREQYF.

This chain links TRBV2 with TRBJ2-1, with TRBD1 matching over 7 bases. Germline V gene sequence: CDR1 SNHLY, CDR2 FYNNEI. CDR3 length equals 14 residues. V was clipped by 4 bases and J by 5 bases; unmatched bases: 5. Written as DNA, the CDR3 is TGTGCCAGCAGTGCGGGACAGCTCAACAATGAGCAGTTCTTC. Translated, it gives CASSAGQLNNEQFF.

The chain uses TRBV14 and TRBJ2-7, with D possibly being TRBD2 (7 bases). CDR3 length: 14 amino acids. The ends were cut back, 1 base at V and 7 bases at J, with 14 bases in the middle. Per germline, CDR1 SGHDN and CDR2 FVKESK. The CDR3 spells CASSQGGGAGEQYF. In DNA form, the CDR3 reads TGTGCCAGCAGCCAAGGCGGGGGCGCGGGGGAGCAGTACTTC. Full variable domain (outside the CDR3, taken from reference TRBV14 and TRBJ2-7): EAGVTQFPSHSVIEKGQTVTLRCDPISGHDNLYWYRRVMGKEIKFLLHFVKESKQDESGMPNNRFLAERTGGTYSTLKVQPAELEDSGVYFCASSQGGGAGEQYFGPGTRLTVT.

The gene calls are TRBV10-3 and TRBJ1-4, with TRBD1 matching over 11 bases. The CDR3 totals 16 residues. From germline, CDR1 is ENHRY and CDR2 SYGVKD. V gave up 4 bases and J gave up 8 bases; unmatched junction bases: 9. The CDR3 here is CAISVSGTGGEEKLFF. The DNA of the CDR3 is TGTGCCATCAGTGTATCCGGGACAGGGGGTGAGGAAAAACTGTTTTTT.

This chain joins TRBV2 and TRBJ1-1; D may be TRBD1 (5 bases). Germline values: CDR1 SNHLY, CDR2 FYNNEI. The CDR3 is 14 residues long. Trimming shortened V by 7 bases and J by 3 bases, and 15 bases separated the two germline ends. DNA for the CDR3: TGTGCCAGCATGGCTTCGTCAGGGCACACTGAAGCTTTCTTT. This codes for CASMASSGHTEAFF.

The rearrangement joins TRBV19 to TRBJ1-2; D is perhaps TRBD1 (5 bases). V was trimmed by 3 bases and J by 4 bases, leaving 9 bases between them. The germline V gene encodes CDR1 LNHDA and CDR2 SQIVND (reference sequence). This CDR3 spans 13 amino acids. The CDR3 spells CASSILDSYGYTF. The CDR3, as DNA: TGTGCCAGTAGTATCCTCGACAGCTATGGCTACACCTTC.

This chain joins TRBV7-9 and TRBJ2-7, with D possibly TRBD2 on 5 matching bases. Trimming pared 1 base from V and 3 bases from J, leaving 7 bases between. Germline lookup yields CDR1 SEHNR and CDR2 FQNEAQ (reference sequence). This CDR3 is 13 amino acids long. In nucleotides, the CDR3 is TGTGCCAGCAGCTTAGGCGGGTACTACGAGCAGTACTTC. It specifies CASSLGGYYEQYF.

The DNA for the CDR3 is TGTGCCAGCAGCCTGGGCCTAGGGGAAAACATTCAGTACTTC. It codes for CASSLGLGENIQYF. This chain links TRBV7-6 with TRBJ2-4; perhaps TRBD1 as D (5 bases). Trimming left V 5 bases short and J 5 bases short, with 13 bases between. This CDR3 region has 14 residues. Germline loops: CDR1 SGHVS, CDR2 FNYEAQ.

The CDR3 protein is CASSLSRGPSYEQYF. The CDR3 region has the DNA TGTGCCAGCAGCTTAAGTAGGGGGCCCTCCTACGAGCAGTACTTC. The rearrangement joins TRBV7-6 to TRBJ2-7, with 7 bases aligning to TRBD1. This CDR3 is built from 15 residues. V trimming: 2 bases; J trimming: 0 bases; junction bases outside the gene matches: 4. Germline-derived CDR1 and CDR2 are SGHVS and FNYEAQ.

The gene calls are TRBV7-6 and TRBJ2-3, with 9 bases fitting TRBD2. J gave up 0 bases and V 5 bases, and 6 bases lay outside the gene matches. CDR1 is SGHVS, CDR2 FNYEAQ, per germline. This CDR3 comprises 16 residues. This chain's CDR3 is CASSPLAGISTDTQYF. The CDR3 nucleotides are TGTGCCAGCAGCCCCCTAGCGGGGATTAGCACAGATACGCAGTATTTT.

The chain combines TRBV18 with TRBJ2-5; 8 positions agree with TRBD1. Germline CDR1 and CDR2: KGHSH and LQKENI. This CDR3 has 16 residues. V shed 3 bases, J shed 5 bases, and the junction held 11 bases outside the gene matches. As DNA, the CDR3 is TGTGCCAGCTCACCCGTTGGCGGACAGGGTGGTGAGACCCAGTACTTC. This codes for CASSPVGGQGGETQYF.

The count of this clone is one. The chain combines TRBV28 with TRBJ2-1; TRBD2 agrees at 11 bases. V lost 3 bases, J lost 4 bases, and 5 bases stayed unmatched. Looked up from germline, CDR1 is MDHEN and CDR2 is SYDVKM. This CDR3 region has 16 residues. Here the CDR3 reads CASSLVTSGSYNEQFF. DNA of the CDR3: TGTGCCAGCAGTTTGGTAACTAGCGGGAGTTACAATGAGCAGTTCTTC.

This chain joins TRBV19 and TRBJ2-7; a weak D match, TRBD1 (6 bases). Germline-derived CDR1 and CDR2 are LNHDA and SQIVND (reference sequence). Trimming left V 1 base short and J 5 bases short, with 18 bases between. The CDR3 sequence is 16 residues long. CDR3: CASSIVGTRPQHEQYF. CDR3 coding DNA: TGTGCCAGTAGTATAGTGGGGACACGTCCTCAACACGAGCAGTACTTC.

The V call is TRBV6-5, the J call TRBJ1-3; no reliable D call. Germline V gene data show CDR1 as MNHEY and CDR2 as SVGAGI. The germline V and J ends were trimmed by 4 bases and 4 bases, with 11 bases remaining between them. The CDR3 spans 14 residues. In DNA, the CDR3 is TGTGCCAGCAGTTCCCCGCATACAGGAAACACCATATATTTT. Translation gives CASSSPHTGNTIYF.

CDR3 DNA sequence: TGTGCCAGCAGCTTGGGCGGGACTAGCTCCTACAATGAGCAGTTCTTC. Amino acids: CASSLGGTSSYNEQFF. This sequence joins TRBV11-3 and TRBJ2-1; 8 nucleotides align to TRBD2. The CDR3 sequence is 16 residues long. CDR1 is SGHNT, CDR2 YENEEA, per germline. The trim removed 3 bases at V and 0 bases at J, leaving 4 bases unmatched.

This clone was recorded only once. The CDR3 is CASTSYRDLSEKLFF. CDR3 sequence (DNA): TGTGCCAGCACCTCGTATAGAGACTTAAGTGAAAAACTGTTTTTT. This rearrangement joins TRBV6-6 to TRBJ1-4; D is uncertain. Trimming cost V 7 bases and J 7 bases, with 19 bases left between them. The CDR3 covers 15 residues. Germline lookup yields CDR1 MNHNY and CDR2 SVGAGI (reference sequence).

This sequence joins TRBV30 and TRBJ1-1, with 12 nucleotides matching TRBD1. CDR1 GTSNPN and CDR2 SVGIG come from the germline V gene (reference sequence). CDR3 length: 16 residues. The V gene end was trimmed by 2 bases and the J gene end by 3 bases; junction bases not matched to a gene: 7. This chain's CDR3 is CAWSQGQGARYTEAFF. DNA for the CDR3: TGTGCCTGGAGTCAGGGACAGGGGGCGAGGTACACTGAAGCTTTCTTT. The full variable domain, in which reference TRBV30 and TRBJ1-1 provide the parts outside the CDR3, is SQTIHQWPATLVQPVGSPLSLECTVEGTSNPNLYWYRQAAGRGLQLLFYSVGIGQISSEVPQNLSASRPQDRQFILSSKKLLLSDSGFYLCAWSQGQGARYTEAFFGQGTRLTVV.

This rearrangement joins TRBV15 to TRBJ1-5; D gene ambiguous. The CDR3 sequence is 14 residues long. Germline CDR1 is LNHNV and CDR2 is YYDKDF (reference sequence). V gave up 5 bases and J gave up 1 base, with 9 bases separating them. CDR3 DNA: TGTGCCACCAGCTCCGGGGAGAGCAATCAGCCCCAGCATTTT. Translating it yields CATSSGESNQPQHF.

The CDR3 loop is CASSANQGPYEQYF. CDR3 nucleotide sequence: TGTGCCAGCAGCGCAAACCAGGGCCCCTACGAGCAGTACTTC. V usage is TRBV7-2 and J usage is TRBJ2-7, with D tentatively TRBD1 (5 bases). Trimming shortened V by 5 bases and J by 2 bases, and 13 bases separated the two germline ends. CDR1 is SGHTA, CDR2 FQGNSA, per germline. The CDR3 is made up of 14 amino acids.

The V call is TRBV7-7, the J call TRBJ2-1, with 10 bases that match TRBD2. The germline V gene has CDR1 SSHAT and CDR2 FNYEAQ (reference sequence). Trimming took 5 bases from V and 4 from J; bases not matched to a gene: 2. The CDR3 is made up of 14 amino acids. CDR3 DNA sequence: TGTGCCAGCAGCCAGCGGGAGGGATACAATGAGCAGTTCTTC. This sequence encodes CASSQREGYNEQFF.

V and J are TRBV28 and TRBJ2-7, with D tentatively TRBD1 (5 bases). Germline assignment: CDR1 MDHEN and CDR2 SYDVKM. This CDR3 contains 17 residues. V lost 2 bases and J 1 base, leaving 18 bases between the germline ends. The CDR3 reads CASSLKGPSTLSYEQYF. DNA for the CDR3: TGTGCCAGCAGTTTAAAGGGGCCAAGCACCCTATCCTACGAGCAGTACTTC.

This chain links TRBV7-8 with TRBJ2-7; D may be TRBD1 (6 bases). CDR3 size: 18 residues. The V and J ends lost 4 bases and 0 bases respectively, with 22 bases between them. Germline V gene sequence: CDR1 SGHVS, CDR2 FQNEAQ. The CDR3 DNA sequence: TGTGCCAGCAGCTCTAACTCTCGACAGGCCATTAACTCCTACGAGCAGTACTTC. It is translated as CASSSNSRQAINSYEQYF. The whole variable domain, remainder taken from reference TRBV7-8 and TRBJ2-7, is GAGVSQSPRYKVAKRGQDVALRCDPISGHVSLFWYQQALGQGPEFLTYFQNEAQLDKSGLPSDRFFAERPEGSVSTLKIQRTQQEDSAVYLCASSSNSRQAINSYEQYFGPGTRLTVT.

This clone occurred once. The genes are TRBV5-1 and TRBJ1-1, with D maybe TRBD1 (5 bases). CDR3 size: 16 residues. Trimming removed 5 bases from V and 1 base from J, with 18 bases in between. From germline, CDR1 is SGHRS and CDR2 YFSETQ. The CDR3 reads CASSLQGDGKNTEAFF. The CDR3 DNA reads TGCGCCAGCAGTCTCCAGGGTGATGGTAAGAACACTGAAGCTTTCTTT.

This clone was counted between two and nine times. The chain combines TRBV2 with TRBJ2-7; D not resolved. The CDR3 runs to 11 residues. The V end was cut by 2 bases, the J end by 6 bases, with 5 bases between. Germline-derived CDR1 and CDR2 are SNHLY and FYNNEI. The CDR3 DNA reads TGTGCCAGCAGTGAATTCTCCGAGCAGTACTTC. Translated, it gives CASSEFSEQYF.